This T cell receptor beta chain emerged from a study of cytomegalovirus exposure and HLA in healthy donors. Study results and caveats: In vitro, a few CMV-associated chains proved specific for CMV antigens. Association of a missense DCLRE1C variant with TCR beta V- and J-gene trimming was reported in a later analysis. A further, later analysis showed that HLA-associated TCR beta chains (compared with equally common others) were more clonally expanded. Earlier analysis looked at TCR beta V segments, and most were productive about 87% or about 30% of the time.

Trimming pared 0 bases from V and 4 bases from J, leaving 12 bases between. The CDR3 extends over 14 amino acids. Looked up from germline, CDR1 is SQVTM and CDR2 is ANQGSEA. The PCR used 60 Vbeta and 13 Jbeta primers. The assay was immunoSEQ multiplex PCR, and TCRdb's table has in-frame clones only and misses some. The sample consists of approximately 150,000 clones, around 80% of them appearing once. Points on this clone: Antigen: not known.

Material for sequencing was PBMCs. The chain joins TRBV29-1 to TRBJ1-1; D not resolved. This TCR was sampled from a woman aged 25 to 39 in good health and CMV-seropositive. CDR3 amino acids: CSVEEVEGLTEAFF. The CDR3 DNA reads TGCAGCGTTGAAGAAGTAGAGGGCCTCACTGAAGCTTTCTTT.